The clone carrying this T cell receptor beta chain was seen a few times. Its antigen is unknown. From germline, CDR1 is LNHDA and CDR2 SQIVND (reference sequence). CDR3 length: 13 amino acids. The V end lost 10 bases, the J end lost 7 bases, and 14 bases lay between the germline ends. The data are from a study of OX40 agonist ivuxolimab in advanced cancers. Study background: The study reported partial responses in three patients: one hepatocellular carcinoma, two cutaneous melanoma. Study results and limitations: Expanded clones were, on average, more numerous among CD8+ T cells than CD4+.

Only in-frame clones appear in the TCRdb table, and some are missing; sequencing was by immunoSEQ multiplex PCR. The repertoire holds 35,000 to 45,000 clones, with around three quarters as singletons. The clonotype comes from an adult with an advanced solid tumor such as melanoma, head and neck, liver or kidney cancer. The chain has TRBV19 and TRBJ1-6, with D uncertain. The sample consisted of CD4+ or CD8+ T cells sorted from blood, taken in a trial of the OX40 agonist ivuxolimab. This CDR3 reads CATLGNTNSPLHF. DNA of the CDR3: TGTGCCACCCTGGGCAATACGAATTCACCCCTCCACTTT.